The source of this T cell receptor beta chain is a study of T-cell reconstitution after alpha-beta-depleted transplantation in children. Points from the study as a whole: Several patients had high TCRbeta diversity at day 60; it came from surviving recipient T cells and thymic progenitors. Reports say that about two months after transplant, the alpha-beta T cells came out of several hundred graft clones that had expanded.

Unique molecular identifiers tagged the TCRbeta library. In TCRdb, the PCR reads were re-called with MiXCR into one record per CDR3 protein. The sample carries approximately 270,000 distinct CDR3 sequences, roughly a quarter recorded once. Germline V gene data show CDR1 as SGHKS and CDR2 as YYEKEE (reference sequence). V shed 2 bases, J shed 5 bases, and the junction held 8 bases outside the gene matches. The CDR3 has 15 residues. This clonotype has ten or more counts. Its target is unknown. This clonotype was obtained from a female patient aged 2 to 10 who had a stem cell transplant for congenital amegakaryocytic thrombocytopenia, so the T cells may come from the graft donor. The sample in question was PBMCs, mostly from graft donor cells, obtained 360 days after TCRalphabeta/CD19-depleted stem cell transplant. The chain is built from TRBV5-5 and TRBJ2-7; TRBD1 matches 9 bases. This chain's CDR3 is CASSFTGQGIHEQYF. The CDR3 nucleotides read TGTGCCAGCAGCTTTACGGGACAGGGTATCCACGAGCAGTACTTC.